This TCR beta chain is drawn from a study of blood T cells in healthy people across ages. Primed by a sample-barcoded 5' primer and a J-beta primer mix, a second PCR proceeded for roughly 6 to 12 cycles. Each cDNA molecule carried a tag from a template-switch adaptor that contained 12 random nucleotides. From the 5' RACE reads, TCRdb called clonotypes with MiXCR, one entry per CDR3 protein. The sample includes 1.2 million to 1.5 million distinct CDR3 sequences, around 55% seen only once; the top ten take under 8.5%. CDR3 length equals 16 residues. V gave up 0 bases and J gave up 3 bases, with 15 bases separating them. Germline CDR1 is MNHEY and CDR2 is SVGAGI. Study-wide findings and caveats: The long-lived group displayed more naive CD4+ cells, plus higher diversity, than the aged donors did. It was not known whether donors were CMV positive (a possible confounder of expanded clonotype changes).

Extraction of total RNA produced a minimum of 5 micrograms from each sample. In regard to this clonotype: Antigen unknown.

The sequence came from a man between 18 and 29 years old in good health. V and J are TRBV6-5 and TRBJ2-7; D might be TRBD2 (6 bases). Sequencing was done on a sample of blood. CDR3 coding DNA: TGTGCCAGCAGTTACTCGCCGGGACTGAATTTCTACGAGCAGTACTTC. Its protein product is CASSYSPGLNFYEQYF.